The source of this T cell receptor beta chain is a study of human T cells and chemical hapten exposure. Study overall: The patch tests put 0.01% DPC on the skin of the upper back and were read 6 days later. Small volume differences among pooled libraries mainly caused per-sample TCR yield variation. The study's findings and limits: Among expanded TCRs, significantly more large CDR3 similarity clusters formed than among controls.

Time point denoted: patch test 1, 2 weeks after DPC sensitization. Described treatment: therapeutic diphenylcyclopropenone sensitization with weekly scalp DPC. For this clonotype: Its antigen is not known.

TCRdb re-analysed the RACE reads in MiXCR, keeping a single row per CDR3 protein. The table records some 83,000 distinct CDR3 sequences, around a tenth of them present only once. Here the sequenced sample was whole blood, taken in connection with sensitization to the hapten diphenylcyclopropenone (DPC). The clonotype comes from a woman aged 50 to 60 with alopecia areata. Some clones in this sample may be carry-over from other donors' samples.

For the CDR3, the DNA is TGTGCCAGCAGCCCCAGGACTAGCGGGCTTACATACGAGCAGTACTTC. It specifies CASSPRTSGLTYEQYF. The chain employs TRBV9 and TRBJ2-7; 11 nucleotides match TRBD2. The CDR3 length is 16 residues. After removal of 4 bases from V and 4 bases from J, the junction contained 10 bases not matched to a gene. Germline V CDR1 and CDR2: SGDLS, YYNGEE.